The 30 T cell receptor beta chains given below trace back to one sample, sequenced in a study of tissue T cells after allogeneic stem cell transplantation. This table comes from immunoSEQ multiplex PCR, and its TCRdb copy is limited to in-frame clones, with some not included. The table lists roughly 2,700 clones, more than 40% of them singletons. As to time point: mouse harvest day 14 after allogeneic transplant. The graft held 10^6 splenic CD5+ T cells and 10^7 T-cell-depleted bone marrow cells. The sample comprised gut tissue. Source of these receptors: a female BALB/c mouse given C57BL/6 T cells with graft-versus-host disease after an allogeneic hematopoietic cell transplant.

This clone is termed medium-sized. Genes and germline are mouse. The read stops 1 residue short of the end of the CDR3; the missing end is completed from the germline J gene. This chain connects TRBV15 to TRBJ2-7; 8 bases fit TRBD2. Trimming cost V 3 bases and J 4 bases; bases outside gene matches: 2. The CDR3 runs 13 residues. Germline CDR1 is SGHND and CDR2 is FRSKSL. The CDR3 bases that were read are TGTGCCAGCAGTTTTGGGGGGGGATATGAACAGTAC. Its translation is CASSFGGGYEQY. The whole CDR3 sequence is CASSFGGGYEQYF.

This clone has a handful of counts. Gene names are the mouse ones. From the germline J gene comes the end of the CDR3, since the read stops 1 residue before it. The gene calls are TRBV15 and TRBJ1-4; 7 bases are a match to TRBD1. The CDR3 length is 13 residues. The germline V gene encodes CDR1 SGHND and CDR2 FRSKSL. Losses at the gene ends were 6 bases for V and 3 bases for J; bases not matched to a gene: 1. The CDR3 sequence: CASRGTANERLFF. The covered CDR3 bases are TGTGCCAGCAGGGGGACAGCCAACGAAAGATTATTT.

In its sample, this clone was seen a few times. Genes and germline are mouse. The read finishes 1 residue shy of the CDR3 end, and the germline J gene is used to complete it. This chain joins TRBV26 and TRBJ2-5; TRBD2 aligns across 9 bases. The CDR3 has 15 amino acids. V shed 3 bases and J 1 base; nucleotides not matched to a gene: 2. Germline CDR1 is KGHPV and CDR2 is FQNQEV (reference sequence). The sequenced part of the CDR3 DNA is TGTGCCAGCAGTCTCCGACTGGGGGACCAAGACACCCAGTAC. As protein: CASSLRLGDQDTQY. The entire CDR3 sequence reads CASSLRLGDQDTQYF.

Details on this clone: Gene names and germline refer to mouse. The missing CDR3 end, 1 residue past where the read stops, is filled in from the germline J gene. V usage is TRBV19 and J usage is TRBJ1-5; the D is unclear. Looked up from germline, CDR1 is FNHDT and CDR2 is SITEND (reference sequence). Trimming took 1 base from V and 0 from J, leaving 5 bases between them. CDR3 size: 14 residues. The DNA read from the CDR3 is TGTGCCAGCAGTATACCGGATAACAACCAGGCTCCGCTT. This sequence encodes CASSIPDNNQAPL. The complete CDR3 protein is CASSIPDNNQAPLF.

In regard to this clone: The gene symbols are mouse symbols. The observed sequence ends 1 residue before the CDR3 terminus, with the missing tail filled in from the germline J gene. V usage is TRBV13-3 and J usage is TRBJ1-2; tentatively, D is TRBD1 (6 bases). Germline CDR1 and CDR2: NNHDY and SYVADS. Trimming took off 1 base at V and 0 bases at J, with 13 bases between the two ends. This CDR3 region has 16 residues. The CDR3 here is CASSDIEGGTNSDYTF. The DNA read from the CDR3 is TGTGCCAGCAGTGATATAGAGGGGGGAACAAACTCCGACTACACC.

In regard to this clone: Genes and germline are mouse. The read gets to within 1 residue of the CDR3 end, and the germline J gene fills in the rest. The chain couples TRBV26 to TRBJ1-1; no clear D gene. Germline CDR1 and CDR2: KGHPV and FQNQEV (reference sequence). Trimming pared 5 bases from V and 0 bases from J, leaving 4 bases between. This CDR3 spans 12 amino acids. Partial CDR3 DNA: TGTGCCAGCAGTACGGCAAACACAGAAGTCTTC. Its translation: CASSTANTEVF. The full CDR3 is CASSTANTEVFF.

In the case of this clone: Mouse names are used for the genes. The read terminates 1 residue ahead of where the CDR3 ends, so the germline J gene completes it. The rearrangement links TRBV26 to TRBJ2-7; 7 nucleotides agree with TRBD2. V lost 2 bases to trimming and J lost 3 bases; unmatched junction nucleotides: 1. Germline V gene data show CDR1 as KGHPV and CDR2 as FQNQEV (reference sequence). The CDR3 loop spans 13 amino acids. The CDR3 is CASSLGGVYEQYF. The CDR3 DNA, read in part, is TGTGCCAGCAGTCTGGGGGGGGTCTATGAACAGTAC.

On this clone itself: The genes and germline here are from mouse. The CDR3 end is not reached by the read, which stops 1 residue before it; the germline J gene fills it in. The V and J genes are TRBV26 and TRBJ2-3, with 11 bases fitting TRBD2. Trimming took 5 bases from V and 4 from J; bases not matched to a gene: 2. The CDR3 loop spans 14 amino acids. The V gene's germline CDR1 is KGHPV and CDR2 FQNQEV (reference sequence). CDR3 protein: CASSRDWGPETLYF. CDR3 DNA, as far as it was read: TGTGCCAGCAGTAGGGACTGGGGGCCAGAAACGCTGTAT.

This clone was seen a few times. Each gene name is a mouse one. The CDR3 goes on 1 residue after the read ends, and that part is filled in from the germline J gene. The chain recombines TRBV23 with TRBJ2-4. The CDR3 is 14 residues long. The germline gives CDR1 KGHTA, CDR2 FQNQQP. The part of the CDR3 DNA that was read is TGCTCCAGCAGTCGGGACGGTAGTCAAAACACCTTGTAC. It specifies CSSSRDGSQNTLY. The whole CDR3 is CSSSRDGSQNTLYF.

This clone has a single count. Mouse gene names and germline throughout. From the germline J gene comes the end of the CDR3, since the read stops 1 residue before it. The gene calls are TRBV26 and TRBJ1-1, with TRBD1 matching over 12 bases. Germline V gene lookup returns CDR1 KGHPV and CDR2 FQNQEV (reference sequence). This CDR3 region has 15 residues. V was pared by 5 bases and J by 3 bases, with 4 bases of the junction left unmatched. The sequenced CDR3 bases are TGTGCCAGCAGTGGGGACAGGGGGCAGGACACAGAAGTCTTC. Translated: CASSGDRGQDTEVF. The whole CDR3 region reads CASSGDRGQDTEVFF.

About this clone: All gene names here are mouse names. The CDR3 bases that were read are TGTGCCAGCTCCCCCTGGACTGGGGGGCTGGCTGAGCAGTTC. Residues: CASSPWTGGLAEQF. The CDR3 reads in full as CASSPWTGGLAEQFF. The J gene is TRBJ2-1, the V gene TRBV12-2; 11 bases align to TRBD2. The read ends 1 residue before the CDR3 terminus; that terminus is restored from the germline J gene. The germline V gene encodes CDR1 SGHLS and CDR2 HYDKME. The CDR3 is 15 residues long. The ends lost 4 bases at V and 7 bases at J; junction bases unmatched: 8.

This clone is large in the sample. Gene labels here are mouse ones. Coverage ceases 1 residue before the CDR3 finishes, and the germline J gene fills in the end. The chain has TRBV17 and TRBJ1-1, with D tentatively TRBD1 (6 bases). The V end was cut by 4 bases, the J end by 0 bases, with 9 bases between. Per the germline V gene, CDR1 is MNHDT and CDR2 is YYDKIL. The CDR3 length is 14 residues. CDR3 DNA (partial): TGTGCTAGCAGTATCCCAGGGGCAAACACAGAAGTCTTC. This translates into CASSIPGANTEVF. The CDR3, in full, reads CASSIPGANTEVFF.

Note on this clone: Gene names refer to mouse genes. The read halts 1 residue ahead of the CDR3 end, with the missing end drawn from the germline J gene. The V call is TRBV2, the J call TRBJ1-6; D is unresolved. TRBJ1-6 is known as an ORF, though its function is uncertain. The germline CDR1 and CDR2 sequences are LGHNA and YSYQKL. The CDR3 sequence is 15 residues long. The germline V and J ends were trimmed by 2 bases and 0 bases, with 5 bases remaining between them. Incomplete CDR3 DNA: TGTGCCAGCAGCCAACACAATTCCTATAATTCGCCCCTCTAC. As protein: CASSQHNSYNSPLY. The full CDR3 sequence reads CASSQHNSYNSPLYF.

This clone ranks as medium-sized (0.01 to 0.1%). Mouse names are used for the genes. The DNA read from the CDR3 is TGTGCCAGCAGTTTAACTGGGGGTCAAGACACCCAGTAC. Protein: CASSLTGGQDTQY. The entire CDR3 protein is CASSLTGGQDTQYF. V gene TRBV15 combines with J gene TRBJ2-5, with 8 nucleotides matching TRBD2. Sequencing ends 1 residue short of the CDR3 end; the germline J gene provides the rest. Germline V gives CDR1 SGHND, CDR2 FRSKSL. The V gene end was trimmed by 2 bases and the J gene end by 3 bases; junction bases not matched to a gene: 1. The CDR3 sequence is 14 residues long.

As for this clone: Gene labels here are mouse ones. The observed sequence ends 1 residue before the CDR3 terminus, with the missing tail filled in from the germline J gene. This sequence joins TRBV12-2 and TRBJ1-1, with D unclear. This CDR3 spans 13 amino acids. The V and J ends lost 0 bases and 1 base respectively, with 5 bases between them. Germline V lookup: CDR1 SGHLS, CDR2 HYDKME. The CDR3 sequence is CASSLEINTEVFF. CDR3 DNA (partial): TGTGCCAGCTCTCTCGAGATAAACACAGAAGTCTTC.

Worth noting for this clone: Mouse gene names and germline throughout. The read terminates 1 residue before the CDR3 end, so the remaining end is supplied by the germline J gene. The chain combines TRBV2 with TRBJ1-1, with TRBD1 matching over 7 bases. V lost 0 bases, J lost 1 base, and 2 bases stayed unmatched. The CDR3 runs 15 residues. The germline gives CDR1 LGHNA, CDR2 YSYQKL. CDR3 DNA (partial): TGTGCCAGCAGCCAAGACCGGACAGGGAACACAGAAGTCTTC. It is translated as CASSQDRTGNTEVF. Given in full, the CDR3 is CASSQDRTGNTEVFF.

A remark on this clone: The gene names here belong to mouse. Sequencing ends 1 residue short of the CDR3 end; the germline J gene provides the rest. The chain carries TRBV16 and TRBJ2-5; 10 bases fit TRBD2. The CDR3 runs 14 residues. Germline V CDR1 and CDR2: SGHSA, FRNQAP. V lost 0 bases and J lost 6; bases outside the gene matches: 0. CDR3 sequence reads: CASSLDWGGDTQYF. Incomplete CDR3 DNA: TGTGCAAGCAGCTTAGACTGGGGGGGCGACACCCAGTAC.

On this clone: Gene names follow the mouse nomenclature. The missing CDR3 end, 1 residue past where the read stops, is filled in from the germline J gene. J is TRBJ2-4 and V is TRBV12-2; 7 bases match TRBD2. With 1 base clipped from V and 2 bases from J, the junction kept 2 bases outside the gene matches. The germline V gene has CDR1 SGHLS and CDR2 HYDKME. The CDR3 consists of 14 residues. CDR3 loop: CASSLTGVQNTLYF. The covered CDR3 bases are TGTGCCAGCTCTCTTACTGGGGTTCAAAACACCTTGTAC. The full variable domain, completed using reference TRBV12-2 and TRBJ2-4, is NSGVVQSPRYIIKGKGERSILKCIPISGHLSVAWYQQTQGQELKFFIQHYDKMERDKGNLPSRFSVQQFDDYHSEMNMSALELEDSAVYFCASSLTGVQNTLYFGAGTRLSVL.

Comments on this clone: Germline and genes here are mouse. The read finishes 1 residue shy of the CDR3 end, and the germline J gene is used to complete it. This chain uses TRBV5 with TRBJ2-5, with D perhaps matching TRBD1 (5 bases). This CDR3 has 14 amino acids. Trimming left V 4 bases short and J 0 bases short, with 8 bases between. Per germline, CDR1 LGHNA and CDR2 YNLKQL (reference sequence). The DNA read from the CDR3 is TGTGCCAGCAGCCCCAGGGTTAACCAAGACACCCAGTAC. Encoded protein: CASSPRVNQDTQY. The full CDR3 sequence reads CASSPRVNQDTQYF.

A remark on this clone: One junction end disagrees with the germline gene, perhaps due to a read error. Gene names refer to mouse genes. The read is 1 residue too short to cover the CDR3 end, so that end is filled in from the germline J gene. V is TRBV13-3 and J is TRBJ2-2; 7 bases are a match to TRBD1. The germline V gene encodes CDR1 NNHDY and CDR2 SYVADS. The CDR3 has 13 residues. CDR3 in amino acids: CASTDRAAGQLYF. CDR3 bases read: TGCGCCAGCACCGACAGGGCGGCCGGGCAGCTCTAC.

This clone was picked up a small number of times. Mouse gene names apply. The read halts 1 residue ahead of the CDR3 end, with the missing end drawn from the germline J gene. The V call is TRBV26, the J call TRBJ2-4, with D possibly being TRBD1 or TRBD2 (5 bases each). The CDR3 sequence is 13 residues long. CDR1 and CDR2 from the germline V gene are KGHPV and FQNQEV (reference sequence). The V end was cut by 2 bases, the J end by 2 bases, with 5 bases between. CDR3 residues: CASSLGAQNTLYF. The DNA read from the CDR3 is TGTGCCAGCAGTCTGGGGGCTCAAAACACCTTGTAC.

This clone was seen just once. Mouse gene names apply. The CDR3 extends 1 residue past the end of the read, so its final part is completed from the germline J gene. Other DNA sequences in the sample encode the same CDR3. The V call is TRBV16, the J call TRBJ2-5; D not certain. The CDR3 has 13 amino acids. Germline assignment: CDR1 SGHSA and CDR2 FRNQAP. Between the trimmed V and J ends, which lost 1 base and 6 bases, there was a span of 8 bases. CDR3 bases read: TGTGCAAGCAGCTTAGGGGGAGGGGACACCCAGTAC. Protein: CASSLGGGDTQY. The whole CDR3 reads CASSLGGGDTQYF.

About this clone: The gene names here belong to mouse. With the read ending 1 residue before the CDR3 end, the germline J gene is used to fill in that end. The chain uses TRBV2 and TRBJ1-1; D is unclear. V lost 5 bases to trimming and J lost 2 bases, with 6 bases between them. The CDR3 spans 12 residues. The germline V gene encodes CDR1 LGHNA and CDR2 YSYQKL. The sequenced CDR3 bases are TGTGCCAGCAGCTACAGTAACACAGAAGTCTTC. It encodes CASSYSNTEVF. The whole CDR3 reads CASSYSNTEVFF.

On this clone: Gene names are mouse gene names. The observed sequence ends 1 residue before the CDR3 terminus, with the missing tail filled in from the germline J gene. The chain couples TRBV12-2 to TRBJ2-3; possibly TRBD2 for D (6 bases). The length of the CDR3 is 13 residues. V was clipped by 2 bases and J by 2 bases, with 7 bases between them. Germline assignment: CDR1 SGHLS and CDR2 HYDKME. The CDR3 spells CASSPGLAETLYF. CDR3 DNA, as far as it was read: TGTGCCAGCTCTCCGGGACTTGCAGAAACGCTGTAT.

Of note for this clone: Gene names follow the mouse nomenclature. The CDR3 end falls 1 residue outside the read, so it is completed with the germline J gene. This sequence joins TRBV2 and TRBJ1-1, with 8 positions matching TRBD1. CDR1 is LGHNA and CDR2 is YSYQKL in the germline V gene. J lost 0 bases, V lost 0 bases, and 9 bases had no gene match. The CDR3 spans 18 residues. The CDR3: CASSQDGAGGLANTEVFF. The sequenced part of the CDR3 DNA is TGTGCCAGCAGCCAAGATGGGGCAGGGGGCCTTGCAAACACAGAAGTCTTC.

The sample holds a few counts of this clone. The gene symbols are mouse symbols. The read falls 1 residue short of the CDR3 end, and the missing part is taken from the germline J gene. V usage is TRBV2 and J usage is TRBJ2-5; D gene uncertain. The germline gives CDR1 LGHNA, CDR2 YSYQKL. V was pared by 0 bases and J by 3 bases, with 7 bases between. The CDR3 length is 14 residues. The CDR3 region is CASSQDWQQDTQYF. The sequenced part of the CDR3 DNA is TGTGCCAGCAGCCAAGACTGGCAACAAGACACCCAGTAC.

A few counts support this clone. Genes here carry mouse names. The read ends 1 residue early relative to the CDR3; the germline J gene fills the gap. The V gene is TRBV26, the J gene TRBJ2-7; D is possibly TRBD1 (6 bases). The V gene lost 5 bases and the J gene lost 2 bases, with 13 bases spanning the gap. The CDR3 is made up of 14 amino acids. Germline V gives CDR1 KGHPV, CDR2 FQNQEV (reference sequence). The CDR3 sequence is CASSVSGTTYEQYF. The sequenced CDR3 bases are TGTGCCAGCAGTGTCTCCGGGACAACCTATGAACAGTAC. Full variable domain (missing parts from reference TRBV26 and TRBJ2-7): NSKVIQTPRYLVKGQGQKAKMRCIPEKGHPVVFWYQQNKNNEFKFLINFQNQEVLQQIDMTEKRFSAECPSNSPCSLEIQSSEAGDSALYLCASSVSGTTYEQYFGPGTRLTVL.

This clone was counted only a few times. Here the gene names and germline are mouse. The read ends 1 residue shy of where the CDR3 ends; the end is completed using the germline J gene. This sequence joins TRBV26 and TRBJ1-3, with D possibly TRBD1 on 6 matching bases. The V and J ends lost 4 bases and 4 bases respectively, with 11 bases between them. The germline gives CDR1 KGHPV, CDR2 FQNQEV (reference sequence). The CDR3 sequence is 14 residues long. CDR3 in amino acids: CASSRSGVGNTLYF. CDR3 DNA (partial): TGTGCCAGCAGTCGATCAGGGGTGGGAAATACGCTCTAT.

Points on this clone: These gene names are mouse names. The CDR3 is cut off 1 residue early in the read; its end comes from the germline J gene. V is TRBV26 and J is TRBJ2-5, with a weak D call TRBD2 (6 bases). CDR1 and CDR2 (germline): KGHPV, FQNQEV (reference sequence). The CDR3 runs to 14 residues. Trimming shortened V by 2 bases and J by 4 bases, and 10 bases separated the two germline ends. The CDR3 loop reads CASSLGGREDTQYF. Partial CDR3 DNA: TGTGCCAGCAGTCTGGGGGGGAGGGAAGACACCCAGTAC.

About this clone itself: Gene names denote mouse genes. The CDR3 end lies 1 residue beyond the end of the read and is filled in from the germline J gene. The chain couples TRBV26 to TRBJ2-4; D tentatively fits TRBD1 or TRBD2 (5 bases each). The CDR3 has 14 residues. V was shortened by 5 bases and J by 0 bases, with 9 bases between the two germline ends. Per the germline V gene, CDR1 is KGHPV and CDR2 is FQNQEV (reference sequence). The DNA read from the CDR3 is TGTGCCAGCAGTGGGGGATCTAGTCAAAACACCTTGTAC. Its protein is CASSGGSSQNTLY. The full-length CDR3 reads as CASSGGSSQNTLYF.